The 2 T cell receptor beta chains below all came from one sample that was sequenced in a study of CD4 T cells in relation to SARS-CoV-2 and coronaviruses (dated by TCRdb to 2020 to 2023). Library prep was done by the immunoSEQ multiplex PCR assay. TCRdb limited this immuneACCESS table to in-frame rearrangements with V and J called. A share of clones is missing; checked studies link under half to unresolved V genes, and the rest is unexplained. The sample table lists roughly 21,000 clones, less than 80% of them with a count of one. In total, the top ten clones hold approximately 15% of the sample. No antigen is known for these receptors. CD4+ T cells from unexposed donors were collected before the COVID-19 pandemic (2011-2018). After approximately 11 days of culture, CD4+ T cells were isolated with the EasySep CD4+ T cell isolation kit. Sequences were obtained from CD4+ T cells from PBMCs, cultured in vitro. The receptors here all came from a human donor in good health.

The rearrangement uses TRBV11-2 and TRBJ2-4; TRBD1 aligns across 10 bases. The germline gives CDR1 SGHAT, CDR2 FQNNGV. V dropped 0 bases and J dropped 0; count of bases not matched to a gene: 11. The CDR3 sequence is 20 residues long. CDR3 loop: CASSLDLWDRGDQAKNIQYF. In DNA, the CDR3 is TGTGCCAGCAGCTTAGATCTGTGGGACAGGGGCGATCAAGCCAAAAACATTCAGTACTTC.

The genes are TRBV7-9 and TRBJ2-2, with a possible D match to TRBD1 (5 bases). The V gene lost 2 bases and the J gene lost 6 bases, with 10 bases spanning the gap. This CDR3 is 14 amino acids long. Germline V gene data show CDR1 as SEHNR and CDR2 as FQNEAQ (reference sequence). As DNA, the CDR3 is TGTGCCAGCAGCTTACAGGGTAGGGCCGGGGAGCTGTTTTTT. It specifies CASSLQGRAGELFF.